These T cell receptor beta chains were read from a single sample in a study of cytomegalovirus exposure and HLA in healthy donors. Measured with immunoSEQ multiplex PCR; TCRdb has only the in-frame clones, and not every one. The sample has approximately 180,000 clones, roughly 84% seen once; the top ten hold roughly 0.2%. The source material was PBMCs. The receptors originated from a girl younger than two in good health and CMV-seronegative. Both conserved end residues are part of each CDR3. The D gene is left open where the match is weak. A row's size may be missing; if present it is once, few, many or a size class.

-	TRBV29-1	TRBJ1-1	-	TGCAGCGTTGTAACTAACACTGAAGCTTTCTTT	CSVVTNTEAFF
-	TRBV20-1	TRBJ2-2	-	TGCAGTGCTAGTTCTGTAGGGGAGCTGTTTTTT	CSASSVGELFF
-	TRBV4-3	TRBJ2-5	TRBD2	TGCGCCAGCAGCCTGTATCCCACGACTAGCGGGTTTGAGCAGTACTTC	CASSLYPTTSGFEQYF
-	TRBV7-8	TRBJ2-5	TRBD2	TGTGCCAGCAGCCCCCTAGCGGGGGTTTTTCAAGAGACCCAGTACTTC	CASSPLAGVFQETQYF
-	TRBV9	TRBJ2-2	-	TGTGCCAGCGGGGAGGGGGGCGCCAACACCGGGGAGCTGTTTTTT	CASGEGGANTGELFF
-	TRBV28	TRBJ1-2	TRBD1	TGTGCCAGTCATGGGACAGCAATTTATTCTATGGGCTACACCTTC	CASHGTAIYSMGYTF
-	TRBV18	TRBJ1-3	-	TGTGCCAGCTCCTCCGGGTCCGGAAACACCATATATTTT	CASSSGSGNTIYF
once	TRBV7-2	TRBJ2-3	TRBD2	TGTGCCAGCAGCTTTTCTAAGCGGGGGGGCCGGGCAGATACGCAGTATTTT	CASSFSKRGGRADTQYF
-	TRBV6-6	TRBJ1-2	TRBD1	TGTGCCAGCGACCGGGGACAGGGATATGGCTACACCTTC	CASDRGQGYGYTF
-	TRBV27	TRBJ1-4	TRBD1	TGTGCCAGCTCGTCCCCGACAGGGCCCGGAAAACTGTTTTTT	CASSSPTGPGKLFF
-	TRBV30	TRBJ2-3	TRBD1	TGTGCCTGGAGTGTAGGGACAGGGGTAGATACGCAGTATTTT	CAWSVGTGVDTQYF
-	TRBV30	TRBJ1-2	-	TGTGCCTGGAGCCCCCCTCCGACAGCGAACTATGGCTACACCTTC	CAWSPPPTANYGYTF
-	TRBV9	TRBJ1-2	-	TGTGCCAGCAGCGTCACAGGGCGAGATGGCTACACCTTC	CASSVTGRDGYTF
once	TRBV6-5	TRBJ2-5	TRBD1	TGTGCCAGCAGATCAGGGACAGTACAAGAGACCCAGTACTTC	CASRSGTVQETQYF
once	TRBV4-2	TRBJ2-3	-	TGTGCCAGCAGCCAAGTTCTGAGAGATACGCAGTATTTT	CASSQVLRDTQYF
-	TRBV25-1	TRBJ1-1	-	TGTGCCAGCAGTGATACAGTCACTGAAGCTTTCTTT	CASSDTVTEAFF
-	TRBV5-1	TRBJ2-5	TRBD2	TGCGCCAGCAGCTTGGCCCTAGCGGGAGGGGTACTTAACCAAGAGACCCAGTACTTC	CASSLALAGGVLNQETQYF
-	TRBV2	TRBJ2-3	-	TGTGCCAGCAGACTACGGAGGACAGATACGCAGTATTTT	CASRLRRTDTQYF
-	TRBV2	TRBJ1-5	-	TGTGCCAGCAGTTTCGACTTGAGAAATCAGCCCCAGCATTTT	CASSFDLRNQPQHF
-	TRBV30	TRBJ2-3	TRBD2	TGTGCCTGGAGTACCCTAGCGGGGTCTAGCACAGATACGCAGTATTTT	CAWSTLAGSSTDTQYF
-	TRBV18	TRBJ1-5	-	TGTGCCAGCTCAGAGGGACATCCAAGGCATCAGCCCCAGCATTTT	CASSEGHPRHQPQHF
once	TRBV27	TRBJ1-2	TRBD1	TGTGCCAGCAGTGTCCAGGGGGGTCCATATGGCTACACCTTC	CASSVQGGPYGYTF
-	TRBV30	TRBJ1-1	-	TGTGCCTGGAGCGGGGGCGGGGGCGCAGCTTTCTTT	CAWSGGGGAAFF
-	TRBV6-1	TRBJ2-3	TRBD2	TGTGCCAGCAGTGAAGGGGAGGGACTAGCGGGATTTGGAGCGCAGTATTTT	CASSEGEGLAGFGAQYF
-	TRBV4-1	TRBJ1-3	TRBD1	TGCGCCAGCAGCTCCCCCACAGGGGTGAGAGGAAACACCATATATTTT	CASSSPTGVRGNTIYF
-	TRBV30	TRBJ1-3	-	TGTGCCTGGAGTGTAGGGGGAAGCTCTGGAAACACCATATATTTT	CAWSVGGSSGNTIYF
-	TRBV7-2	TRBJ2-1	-	TGTGCCAGCAGCTTAAGAGGCCCAGTGGATGAGCAGTTCTTC	CASSLRGPVDEQFF
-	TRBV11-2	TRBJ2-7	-	TGTGCCAGCAGCTTAGACCCGAGCATCTACGAGCAGTACTTC	CASSLDPSIYEQYF
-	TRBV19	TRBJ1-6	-	TGTGCCAGTAGTTCGGGGGTATGGGATAATTCACCCCTCCACTTT	CASSSGVWDNSPLHF
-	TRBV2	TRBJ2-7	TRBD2	TGTGCCAGCGAGCGGGACTCCTACGAGCAGTACTTC	CASERDSYEQYF
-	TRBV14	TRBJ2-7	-	TGTGCCAGCAGCGGTAGATACGAGCAGTACTTC	CASSGRYEQYF
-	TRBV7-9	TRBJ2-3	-	TGTGCCAGCAGCTTAGGACTGAGCACAGATACGCAGTATTTT	CASSLGLSTDTQYF
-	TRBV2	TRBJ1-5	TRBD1	TGTGCCAGCAGACGGGACAGGGGGCGCTTAGAGCCCCAGCATTTT	CASRRDRGRLEPQHF
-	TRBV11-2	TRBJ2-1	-	TGTGCCAGCAGCTCCCCAGGGTACTTTCAGTTCTTC	CASSSPGYFQFF
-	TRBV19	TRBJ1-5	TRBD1	TGTGCCAGTAGTAAGACAGGGGGATTTAATCAGCCCCAGCATTTT	CASSKTGGFNQPQHF
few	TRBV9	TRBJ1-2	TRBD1	TGTGCCAGCAGCGTAGGGGGGACAGCGTATGGCTACACCTTC	CASSVGGTAYGYTF
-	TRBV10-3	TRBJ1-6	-	TGTGCCATCAGTAGCTCTAATTCACCCCTCCACTTT	CAISSSNSPLHF
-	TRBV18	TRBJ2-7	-	TGTGCCAGCTCACGCCCCAGGGCCTCGATTTACGAGCAGTACTTC	CASSRPRASIYEQYF
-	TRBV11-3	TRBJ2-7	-	TGTGCCAGCGGAGCCCACGAGCAGTACTTC	CASGAHEQYF
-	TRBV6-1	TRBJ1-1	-	TGTGCCAGCAGTAGACCAGGGAAGGCTGAAGCTTTCTTT	CASSRPGKAEAFF
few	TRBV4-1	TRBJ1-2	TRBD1	TGCGCCAGCAGCCAAGACCCCTCAGAGGGGGCTGAGGGCTACACCTTC	CASSQDPSEGAEGYTF
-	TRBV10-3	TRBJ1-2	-	TGTGCCATCAGTGAGTCGTCATCAGGGTGGTATGGCTACACCTTC	CAISESSSGWYGYTF
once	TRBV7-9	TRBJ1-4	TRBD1	TGTGCCAGCAGCTTACGTCAGGGGGAAGAAAAACTGTTTTTT	CASSLRQGEEKLFF
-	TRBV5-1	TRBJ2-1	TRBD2	TGCGCCAGCAGCCCTCGACTAGCGGGAGGTCCTCTCCCTTACAATGAGCAGTTCTTC	CASSPRLAGGPLPYNEQFF
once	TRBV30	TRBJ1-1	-	TGTGCCTGGAGTCCCCCGGGACAAAGAACTGAAGCTTTCTTT	CAWSPPGQRTEAFF
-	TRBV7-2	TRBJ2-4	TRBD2	TGTGCCAGCAGCTTAGCGGGAGGGCGGCAAAACATTCAGTACTTC	CASSLAGGRQNIQYF
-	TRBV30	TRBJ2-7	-	TGTGCCTGGACTGGGACACTGAACGAGCAGTACTTC	CAWTGTLNEQYF
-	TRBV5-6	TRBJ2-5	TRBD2	TGTGCCAGCAGCTTTTCGGGGGGGGAGACCCAGTACTTC	CASSFSGGETQYF
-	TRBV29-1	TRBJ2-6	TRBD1	TGCAGCGTCGCACAGGGGGCTGGGGCCAACGTCCTGACTTTC	CSVAQGAGANVLTF
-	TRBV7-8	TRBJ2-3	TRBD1	TGTGCCAGCAGGGACGGACAGGGAATAAGGATGGGAGATACGCAGTATTTT	CASRDGQGIRMGDTQYF
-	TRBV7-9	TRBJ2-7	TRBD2	TGTGCCAGCAGCTTAGTTTCTAGCGGGGTGTCCTACGAGCAGTACTTC	CASSLVSSGVSYEQYF
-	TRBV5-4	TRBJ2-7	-	TGTGCCAGCAGCTTAAACAGAGCCGAGTACTACGAGCAGTACTTC	CASSLNRAEYYEQYF
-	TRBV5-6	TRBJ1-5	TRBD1	TGTGCCAGCAGCTCCCGGGACAGGGGGCTGATTGGCAATCAGCCCCAGCATTTT	CASSSRDRGLIGNQPQHF
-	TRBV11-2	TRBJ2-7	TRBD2	TGTGCCAGCAGCTTAGGGATGAGGGGACTAGAGGGCGAGCAGTACTTC	CASSLGMRGLEGEQYF
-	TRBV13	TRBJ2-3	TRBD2	TGTGCCAGCAGCTCCGCGGGGGGGGGTGAATCACCAGATACGCAGTATTTT	CASSSAGGGESPDTQYF
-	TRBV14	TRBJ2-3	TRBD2	TGTGCCAGCAGCCGACAGACTAGCGGTCCAGATACGCAGTATTTT	CASSRQTSGPDTQYF
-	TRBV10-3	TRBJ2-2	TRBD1	TGTGCCACCACAAACAGGGGATTCAACACCGGGGAGCTGTTTTTT	CATTNRGFNTGELFF
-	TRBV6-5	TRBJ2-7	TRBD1	TGTGCCAGCAGTCCAAGGGGGCGAGGCTCCTACGAGCAGTACTTC	CASSPRGRGSYEQYF
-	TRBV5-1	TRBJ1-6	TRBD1	TGCGCCAGCAGCTTGGAGGCGGACAGGGGGAATTCACCCCTCCACTTT	CASSLEADRGNSPLHF
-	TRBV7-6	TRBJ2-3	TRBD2	TGTGCCAGCAGCCCTCGAGCGGGAGGTCCAGATACGCAGTATTTT	CASSPRAGGPDTQYF